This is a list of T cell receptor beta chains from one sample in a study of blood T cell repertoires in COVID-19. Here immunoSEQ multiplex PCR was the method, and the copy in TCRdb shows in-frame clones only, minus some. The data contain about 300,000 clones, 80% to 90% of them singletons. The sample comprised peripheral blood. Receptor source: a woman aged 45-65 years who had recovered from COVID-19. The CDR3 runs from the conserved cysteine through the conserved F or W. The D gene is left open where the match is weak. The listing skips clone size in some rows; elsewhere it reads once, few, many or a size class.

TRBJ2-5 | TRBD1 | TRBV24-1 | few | CATSDFSGGGETQYF | TGTGCCACCAGTGATTTTTCAGGGGGCGGAGAGACCCAGTACTTC
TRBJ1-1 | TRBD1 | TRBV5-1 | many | CASSLTGTVNTEAFF | TGCGCCAGCAGCTTAACCGGGACAGTGAACACTGAAGCTTTCTTT
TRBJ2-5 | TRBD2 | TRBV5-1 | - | CASTTTSGGAETQYF | TGCGCCAGCACCACGACTAGCGGGGGGGCAGAGACCCAGTACTTC
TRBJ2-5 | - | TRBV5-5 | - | CASSFGGRETQYF | TGTGCCAGCAGCTTCGGAGGGAGAGAGACCCAGTACTTC
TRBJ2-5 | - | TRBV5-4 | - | CASSLGLKETQYF | TGTGCCAGCAGCTTGGGACTTAAAGAGACCCAGTACTTC
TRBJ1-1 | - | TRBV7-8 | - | CATSGPGGTEAFF | TGTGCCACCTCGGGCCCAGGAGGAACTGAAGCTTTCTTT
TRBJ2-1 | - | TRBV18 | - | CASSSYLNERFF | TGTGCCAGCTCATCATACCTCAATGAGCGGTTCTTC
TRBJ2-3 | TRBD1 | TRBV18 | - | CASSPRLLTGRGSIVTDTQYF | TGTGCCAGCTCACCGCGGCTCCTGACAGGGCGCGGGTCAATCGTCACAGATACGCAGTATTTT
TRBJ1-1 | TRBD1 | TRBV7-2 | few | CASSPARTGENTEAFF | TGTGCCAGCAGCCCAGCCCGGACAGGGGAGAACACTGAAGCTTTCTTT
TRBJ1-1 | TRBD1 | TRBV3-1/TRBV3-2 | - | CASSREPGTGGTEAFF | TGTGCCAGCAGCCGCGAACCCGGGACAGGGGGAACTGAAGCTTTCTTT
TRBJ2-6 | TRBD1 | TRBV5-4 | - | CASSPQGGQGPGANVLTF | TGTGCCAGCAGCCCCCAGGGGGGACAGGGCCCCGGGGCCAACGTCCTGACTTTC
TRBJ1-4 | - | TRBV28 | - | CASSLSGGYNEKLFF | TGTGCCAGCAGTTTATCGGGAGGGTATAATGAAAAACTGTTTTTT
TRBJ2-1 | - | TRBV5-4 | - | CASSFTGGDNEQFF | TGTGCCAGCAGTTTCACGGGGGGCGACAATGAGCAGTTCTTC
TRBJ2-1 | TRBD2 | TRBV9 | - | CASSVETSGGAEQFF | TGTGCCAGCAGCGTAGAAACTAGCGGGGGGGCTGAGCAGTTCTTC
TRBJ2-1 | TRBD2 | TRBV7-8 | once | CASSGRLAGVKNNEQFF | TGTGCCAGCAGCGGGAGACTAGCGGGAGTAAAAAACAATGAGCAGTTCTTC
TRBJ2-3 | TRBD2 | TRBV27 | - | CASSTGRLAGVTQYF | TGTGCCAGCAGCACCGGGCGACTAGCGGGGGTTACGCAGTATTTT
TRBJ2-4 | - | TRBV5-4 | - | CASSRADLAKNIQYF | TGTGCCAGCAGCCGCGCTGACTTAGCCAAAAACATTCAGTACTTC
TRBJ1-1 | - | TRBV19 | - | CASRPDTLGTEAFF | TGTGCCAGTAGGCCGGACACCCTCGGGACTGAAGCTTTCTTT
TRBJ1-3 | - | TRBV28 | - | CASSTTGTRSF | TGTGCCAGCAGCACCACCGGGACACGGTCGTTT
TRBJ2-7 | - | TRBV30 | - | CAWGRNHYEQYF | TGTGCCTGGGGCAGAAACCACTACGAGCAGTACTTC
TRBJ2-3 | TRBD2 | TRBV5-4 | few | CASSVVLAGGDTQYF | TGTGCCAGCAGTGTGGTACTAGCGGGGGGGGATACGCAGTATTTT
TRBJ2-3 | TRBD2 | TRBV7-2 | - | CASSLRGTSGRDTQYF | TGTGCCAGCAGCTTGCGGGGGACTAGCGGGAGAGATACGCAGTATTTT
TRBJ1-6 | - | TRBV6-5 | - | CASRPDRATSPLHF | TGTGCCAGCCGCCCTGACAGAGCAACTTCACCCCTCCACTTT
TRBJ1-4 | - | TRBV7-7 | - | CASSFNRPTANEKLFF | TGTGCCAGCAGCTTTAATCGGCCCACAGCTAATGAAAAACTGTTTTTT
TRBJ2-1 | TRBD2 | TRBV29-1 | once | CSVDGTSGGLVNEQFF | TGCAGCGTTGATGGGACTAGCGGGGGGTTAGTCAATGAGCAGTTCTTC
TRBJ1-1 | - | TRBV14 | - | CASSQGSRTGEAFF | TGTGCCAGCAGCCAAGGTTCCAGAACCGGGGAAGCTTTCTTT
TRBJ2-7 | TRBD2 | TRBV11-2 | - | CASSAGGSSYEQYF | TGTGCCAGCTCGGCGGGAGGGAGCTCCTACGAGCAGTACTTC
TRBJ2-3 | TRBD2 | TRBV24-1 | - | CATSGGTSGRSPDTQYF | TGTGCCACCAGTGGGGGGACTAGCGGGAGGAGTCCAGATACGCAGTATTTT
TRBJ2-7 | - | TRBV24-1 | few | CATSESRLPYEQYF | TGTGCCACCAGTGAATCGCGTCTCCCCTACGAGCAGTACTTC
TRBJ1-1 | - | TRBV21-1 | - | CARGPWAPRNTEAFF | TGTGCCAGGGGGCCATGGGCCCCGAGGAACACTGAAGCTTTCTTT
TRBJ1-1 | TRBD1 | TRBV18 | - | CASSLQQGDVTEAFF | TGTGCCAGCTCACTACAACAGGGGGACGTAACTGAAGCTTTCTTT
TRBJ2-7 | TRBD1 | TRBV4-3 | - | CASSTRDRGAYEQYF | TGCGCCAGCAGCACCCGGGACAGGGGGGCCTACGAGCAGTACTTC
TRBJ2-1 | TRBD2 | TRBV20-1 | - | CSASVLAGIFNEQFF | TGCAGTGCTAGTGTACTAGCGGGAATATTCAATGAGCAGTTCTTC
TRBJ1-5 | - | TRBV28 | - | CASSFGQGSQPQHF | TGTGCCAGCAGTTTCGGTCAGGGAAGTCAGCCCCAGCATTTT
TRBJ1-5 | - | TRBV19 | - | CASSFGGFNQPQHF | TGTGCCAGTAGTTTCGGGGGGTTCAATCAGCCCCAGCATTTT
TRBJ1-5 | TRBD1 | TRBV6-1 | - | CASSDHRTGNQPQHF | TGTGCCAGCAGTGATCATCGGACAGGGAATCAGCCCCAGCATTTT
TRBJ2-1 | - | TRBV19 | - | CASLWETRSAYNEQFF | TGTGCCAGTCTCTGGGAGACCAGGTCGGCTTACAATGAGCAGTTCTTC
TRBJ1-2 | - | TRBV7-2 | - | CASSSIGVSGYTF | TGTGCCAGCAGCTCAATAGGGGTTAGTGGCTACACCTTC
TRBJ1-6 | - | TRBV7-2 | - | CASSRGGENSPLHF | TGTGCCAGCAGCCGCGGGGGTGAGAATTCACCCCTCCACTTT
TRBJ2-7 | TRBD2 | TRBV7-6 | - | CASSLVSGQAGASYEQYF | TGTGCCAGCAGCTTAGTCTCGGGGCAAGCGGGGGCATCCTACGAGCAGTACTTC
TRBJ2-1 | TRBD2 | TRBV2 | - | CASSLLAGENNEQFF | TGTGCCAGCAGTCTACTAGCGGGAGAGAACAATGAGCAGTTCTTC
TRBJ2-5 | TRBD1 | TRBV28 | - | CASSEPGQGAGETQYF | TGTGCCAGCAGTGAGCCGGGACAGGGGGCCGGAGAGACCCAGTACTTC
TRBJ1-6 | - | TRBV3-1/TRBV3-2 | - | CASSCRCPLRSYNSPLHF | TGTGCCAGCAGCTGTCGTTGCCCCCTACGCTCCTATAATTCACCCCTCCACTTT
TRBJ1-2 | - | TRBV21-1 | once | CASSHDRDGYGYTF | TGTGCCAGCAGCCATGACAGGGACGGGTATGGCTACACCTTC
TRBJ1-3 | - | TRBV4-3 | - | CASSQVGSSGNTIYF | TGCGCCAGCAGCCAAGTAGGGAGCTCTGGAAACACCATATATTTT
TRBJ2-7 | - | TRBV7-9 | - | CASSLMGTYEQYF | TGTGCCAGCAGCTTAATGGGCACCTACGAGCAGTACTTC
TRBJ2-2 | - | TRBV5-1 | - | CASRPQANTGELFF | TGCGCCAGCAGACCCCAGGCGAACACCGGGGAGCTGTTTTTT
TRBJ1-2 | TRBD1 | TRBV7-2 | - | CASREGGTGFDYGYTF | TGTGCCAGCAGGGAGGGGGGGACAGGGTTTGACTATGGCTACACCTTC
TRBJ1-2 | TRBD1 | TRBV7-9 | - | CASSPQGVGGYTF | TGTGCCAGCAGCCCCCAGGGGGTAGGGGGCTACACCTTC
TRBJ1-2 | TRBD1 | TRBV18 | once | CASSPPDRVVGGYTF | TGTGCCAGCTCACCGCCGGACAGGGTGGTGGGTGGCTACACCTTC
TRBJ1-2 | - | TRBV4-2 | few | CASSQDQFYGYTF | TGTGCCAGCAGCCAAGATCAGTTCTATGGCTACACCTTC
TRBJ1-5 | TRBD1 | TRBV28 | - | CATRQGVALRSRNQPQHF | TGTGCCACCCGACAGGGGGTTGCTCTACGAAGTAGGAATCAGCCCCAGCATTTT
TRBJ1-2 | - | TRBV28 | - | CASSLPGAGYTF | TGTGCCAGCAGTTTACCTGGGGCCGGCTACACCTTC
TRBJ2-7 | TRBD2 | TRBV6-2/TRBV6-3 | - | CASSYRPRLAEFYEQYF | TGTGCCAGCAGTTACAGGCCTAGACTAGCGGAATTCTACGAGCAGTACTTC
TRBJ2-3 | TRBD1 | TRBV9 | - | CASSVLAGTVTDTQYF | TGTGCCAGCAGCGTTCTAGCCGGGACAGTCACAGATACGCAGTATTTT
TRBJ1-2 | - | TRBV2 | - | CASSPDSNYGYTF | TGTGCCAGCAGTCCGGACAGCAACTATGGCTACACCTTC
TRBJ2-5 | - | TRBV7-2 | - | CASSLVAGSGETQYF | TGTGCCAGCAGCTTAGTTGCAGGTTCGGGGGAGACCCAGTACTTC
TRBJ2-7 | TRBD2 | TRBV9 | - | CASSGRGLAGGGNEQYF | TGTGCCAGCAGCGGGAGGGGACTAGCGGGAGGGGGCAACGAGCAGTACTTC